This TCR beta chain is drawn from a study of blood T cells in healthy people across ages. Study-level results: A conclusive naive versus antigen-experienced comparison was prevented by the unsorted PBMCs. When set beside aged donors, long-lived donors presented more naive CD4+ cells and higher diversity. For the donors, CMV status was unknown and possibly confounded expanded clonotype changes. Observed TCR beta diversity per million T cells went down as age went up. This fall followed a roughly linear course with age.

Comment on this clonotype: Its antigen is unidentified.

A second about 7 to 11 cycle PCR used barcoded and J-beta primers. Via MiXCR, TCRdb re-called the 5' RACE reads, giving one row per CDR3 protein. Here the sample spans approximately 1,100,000 distinct CDR3 sequences, 45% being singletons. CDR3 length: 14 residues. CDR1 and CDR2 from the germline V gene are SQVTM and ANQGSEA. The sample consisted of blood. The sequence derives from a woman aged 55 to 70 in good health. V usage is TRBV29-1 and J usage is TRBJ2-5, with TRBD2 matching over 7 bases. The end of the DNA fits TRBJ2-7 better, so the J call may be wrong. In DNA, the CDR3 is TGCAGCGTTGATTCGGGAGGACCGTTCTCCGAGCAGTACTTC. Amino acids: CSVDSGGPFSEQYF.